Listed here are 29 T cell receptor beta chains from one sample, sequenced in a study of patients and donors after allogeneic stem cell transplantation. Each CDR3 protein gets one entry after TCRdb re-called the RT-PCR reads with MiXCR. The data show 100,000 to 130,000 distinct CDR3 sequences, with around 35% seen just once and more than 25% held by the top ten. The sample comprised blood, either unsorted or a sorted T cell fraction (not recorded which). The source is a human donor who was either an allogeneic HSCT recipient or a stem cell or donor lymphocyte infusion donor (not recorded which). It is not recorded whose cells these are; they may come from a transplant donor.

As DNA, the CDR3 is TGCAGCGTTGCTGGGGGGAGTGGGACCTACGAGCAGTACTTC. Its protein is CSVAGGSGTYEQYF. J is TRBJ2-7 and V is TRBV29-1, with D tentatively TRBD2 (6 bases). V gave up 4 bases and J gave up 2 bases, with 15 bases separating them. The CDR3 runs 14 residues. Germline assignment: CDR1 SQVTM and CDR2 ANQGSEA.

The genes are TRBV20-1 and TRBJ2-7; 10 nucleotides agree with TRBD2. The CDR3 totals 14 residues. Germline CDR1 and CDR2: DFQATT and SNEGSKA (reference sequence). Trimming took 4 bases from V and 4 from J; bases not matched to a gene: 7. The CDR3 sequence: CSAIGAGGSYEQYF. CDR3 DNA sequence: TGCAGTGCTATCGGAGCGGGAGGGTCGTACGAGCAGTACTTC.

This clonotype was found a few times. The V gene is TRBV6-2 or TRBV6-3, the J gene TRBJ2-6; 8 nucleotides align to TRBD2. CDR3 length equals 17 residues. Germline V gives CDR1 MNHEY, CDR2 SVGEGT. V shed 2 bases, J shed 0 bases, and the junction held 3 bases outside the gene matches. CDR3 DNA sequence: TGTGCCAGCAGTTACGTGGGACTAGGCTCTGGGGCCAACGTCCTGACTTTC. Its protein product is CASSYVGLGSGANVLTF.

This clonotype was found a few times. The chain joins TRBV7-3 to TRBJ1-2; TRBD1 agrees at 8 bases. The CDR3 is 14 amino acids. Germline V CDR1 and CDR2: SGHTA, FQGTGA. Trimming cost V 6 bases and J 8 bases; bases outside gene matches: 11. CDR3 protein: CASSLDGQGGGYTF. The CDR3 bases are TGTGCCAGCAGTCTGGATGGACAGGGAGGGGGCTACACCTTC. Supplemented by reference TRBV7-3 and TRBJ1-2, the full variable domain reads GAGVSQTPSNKVTEKGKYVELRCDPISGHTALYWYRQSLGQGPEFLIYFQGTGAADDSGLPNDRFFAVRPEGSVSTLKIQRTERGDSAVYLCASSLDGQGGGYTFGSGTRLTVV.

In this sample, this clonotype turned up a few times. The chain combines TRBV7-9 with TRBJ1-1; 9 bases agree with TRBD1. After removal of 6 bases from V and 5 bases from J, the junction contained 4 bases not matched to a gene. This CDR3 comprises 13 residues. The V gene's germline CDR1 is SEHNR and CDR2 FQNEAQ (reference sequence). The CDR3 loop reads CASRGTGKTEAFF. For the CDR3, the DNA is TGTGCCAGCAGAGGGACAGGGAAAACTGAAGCTTTCTTT.

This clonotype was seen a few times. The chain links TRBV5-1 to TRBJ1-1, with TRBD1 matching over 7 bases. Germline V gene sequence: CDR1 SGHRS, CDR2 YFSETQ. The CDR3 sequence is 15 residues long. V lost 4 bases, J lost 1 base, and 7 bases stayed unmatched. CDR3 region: CASSLRQGPNTEAFF. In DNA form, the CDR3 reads TGCGCCAGCAGCCTACGACAGGGCCCGAACACTGAAGCTTTCTTT.

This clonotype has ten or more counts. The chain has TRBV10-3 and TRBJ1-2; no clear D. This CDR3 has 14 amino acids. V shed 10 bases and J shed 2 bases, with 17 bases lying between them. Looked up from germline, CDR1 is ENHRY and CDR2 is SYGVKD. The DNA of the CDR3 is TGTGCCACCAACCAACGGGAGGAGAACTATGGCTACACCTTC. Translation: CATNQREENYGYTF.

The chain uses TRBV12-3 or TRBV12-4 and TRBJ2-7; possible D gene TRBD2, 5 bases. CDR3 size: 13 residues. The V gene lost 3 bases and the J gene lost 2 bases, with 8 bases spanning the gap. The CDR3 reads CASSFGNPYEQYF. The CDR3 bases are TGTGCCAGCAGTTTCGGGAACCCCTACGAGCAGTACTTC.

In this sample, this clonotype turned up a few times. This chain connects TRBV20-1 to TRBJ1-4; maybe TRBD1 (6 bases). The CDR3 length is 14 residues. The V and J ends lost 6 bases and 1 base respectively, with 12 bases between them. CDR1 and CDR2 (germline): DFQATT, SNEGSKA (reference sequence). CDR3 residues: CSAYIQGTNEKLFF. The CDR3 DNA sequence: TGCAGTGCCTATATACAGGGAACTAATGAAAAACTGTTTTTT.

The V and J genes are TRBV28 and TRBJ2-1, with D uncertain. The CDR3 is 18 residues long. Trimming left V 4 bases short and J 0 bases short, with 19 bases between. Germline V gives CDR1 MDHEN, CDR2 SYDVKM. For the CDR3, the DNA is TGTGCCAGCAGTTCACCTCGGACCGGGCGGAGCTCCTACAATGAGCAGTTCTTC. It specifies CASSSPRTGRSSYNEQFF.

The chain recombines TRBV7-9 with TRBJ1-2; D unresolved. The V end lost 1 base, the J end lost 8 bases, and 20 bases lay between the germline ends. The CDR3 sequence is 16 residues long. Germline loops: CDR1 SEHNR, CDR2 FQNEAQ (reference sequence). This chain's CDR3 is CASSLGSADREGGYTF. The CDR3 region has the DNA TGTGCCAGCAGCTTAGGGTCGGCAGACCGGGAAGGAGGCTACACCTTC.

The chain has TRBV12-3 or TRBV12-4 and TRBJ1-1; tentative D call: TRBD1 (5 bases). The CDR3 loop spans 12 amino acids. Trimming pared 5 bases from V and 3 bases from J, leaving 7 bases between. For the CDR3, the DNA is TGTGCCAGCAGTCAAGGGGACACTGAAGCTTTCTTT. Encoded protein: CASSQGDTEAFF.

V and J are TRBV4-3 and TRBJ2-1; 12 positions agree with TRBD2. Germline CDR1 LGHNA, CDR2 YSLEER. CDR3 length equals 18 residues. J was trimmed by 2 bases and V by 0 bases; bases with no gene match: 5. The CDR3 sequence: CASSQEGLAGSPYNEQFF. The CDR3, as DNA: TGCGCCAGCAGCCAAGAAGGACTAGCGGGGAGTCCCTACAATGAGCAGTTCTTC.

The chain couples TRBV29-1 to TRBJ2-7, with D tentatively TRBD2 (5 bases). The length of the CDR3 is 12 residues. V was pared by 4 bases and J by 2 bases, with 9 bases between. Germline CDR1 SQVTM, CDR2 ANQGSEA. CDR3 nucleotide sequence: TGCAGCGTTGGCACCGGGGCCTACGAGCAGTACTTC. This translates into CSVGTGAYEQYF.

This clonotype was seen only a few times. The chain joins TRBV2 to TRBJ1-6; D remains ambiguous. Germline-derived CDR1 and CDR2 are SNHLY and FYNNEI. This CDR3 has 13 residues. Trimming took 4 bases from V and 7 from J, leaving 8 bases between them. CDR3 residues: CASSVVGNSPLHF. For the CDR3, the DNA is TGTGCCAGCAGTGTCGTGGGAAATTCACCCCTCCACTTT.

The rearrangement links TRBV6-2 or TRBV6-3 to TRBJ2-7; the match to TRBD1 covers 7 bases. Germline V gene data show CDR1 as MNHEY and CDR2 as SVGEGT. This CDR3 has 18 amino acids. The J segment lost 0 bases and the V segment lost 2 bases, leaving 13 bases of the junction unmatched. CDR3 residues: CASSYAKQGKDSSYEQYF. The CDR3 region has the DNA TGTGCCAGCAGTTACGCCAAACAGGGGAAGGATAGCTCCTACGAGCAGTACTTC.

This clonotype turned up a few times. The CDR3 nucleotides read TGTGCCAGCAGTTTGAGCGGGAGGGCCCACGAGCAGTACTTC. This translates into CASSLSGRAHEQYF. The chain is built from TRBV12-3 or TRBV12-4 and TRBJ2-7, with 10 bases lining up with TRBD2. The J segment lost 5 bases and the V segment lost 3 bases, leaving 4 bases of the junction unmatched. The CDR3 length is 14 residues.

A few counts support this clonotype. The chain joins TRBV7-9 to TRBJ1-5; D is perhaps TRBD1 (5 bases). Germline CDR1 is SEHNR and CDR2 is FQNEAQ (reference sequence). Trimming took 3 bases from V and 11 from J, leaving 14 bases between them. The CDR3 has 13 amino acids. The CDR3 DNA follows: TGTGCCAGCAGCTTTGACAGCCGGGCTTCCCAGCATTTT. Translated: CASSFDSRASQHF.

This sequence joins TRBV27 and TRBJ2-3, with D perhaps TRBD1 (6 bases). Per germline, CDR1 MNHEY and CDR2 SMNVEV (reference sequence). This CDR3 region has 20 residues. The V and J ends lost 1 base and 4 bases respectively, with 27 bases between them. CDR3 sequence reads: CASSLWATLRGPAGADTQYF. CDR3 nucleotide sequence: TGTGCCAGCAGTTTATGGGCTACCCTCAGGGGCCCCGCGGGCGCAGATACGCAGTATTTT.

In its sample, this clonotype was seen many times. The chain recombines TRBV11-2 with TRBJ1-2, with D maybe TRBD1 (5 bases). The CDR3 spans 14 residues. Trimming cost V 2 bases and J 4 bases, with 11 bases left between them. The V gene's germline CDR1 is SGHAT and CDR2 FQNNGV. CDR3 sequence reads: CASSLTGRSYGYTF. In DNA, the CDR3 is TGTGCCAGCAGCTTAACAGGTCGAAGCTATGGCTACACCTTC. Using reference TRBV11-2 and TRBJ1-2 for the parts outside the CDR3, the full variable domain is EAGVAQSPRYKIIEKRQSVAFWCNPISGHATLYWYQQILGQGPKLLIQFQNNGVVDDSQLPKDRFSAERLKGVDSTLKIQPAKLEDSAVYLCASSLTGRSYGYTFGSGTRLTVV.

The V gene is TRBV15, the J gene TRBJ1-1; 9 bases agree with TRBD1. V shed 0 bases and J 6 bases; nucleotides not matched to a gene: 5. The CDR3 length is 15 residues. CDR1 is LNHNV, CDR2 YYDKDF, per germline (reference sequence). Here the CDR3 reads CATSRDGQGWAEAFF. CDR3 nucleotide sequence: TGTGCCACCAGCAGAGATGGACAGGGGTGGGCTGAAGCTTTCTTT.

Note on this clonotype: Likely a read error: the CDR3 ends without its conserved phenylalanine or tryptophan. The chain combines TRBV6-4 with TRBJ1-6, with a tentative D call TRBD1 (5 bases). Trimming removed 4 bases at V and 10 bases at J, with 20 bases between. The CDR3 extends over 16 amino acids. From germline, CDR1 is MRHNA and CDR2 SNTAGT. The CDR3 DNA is TGTGCCAGCAGTGGGACCCAGGGACCGAATTTCTCACCCCTCCACTTG. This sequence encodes CASSGTQGPNFSPLHL.

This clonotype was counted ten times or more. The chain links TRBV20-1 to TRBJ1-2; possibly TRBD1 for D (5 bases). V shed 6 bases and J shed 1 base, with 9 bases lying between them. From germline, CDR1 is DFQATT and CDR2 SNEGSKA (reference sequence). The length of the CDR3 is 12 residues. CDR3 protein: CSALTVNYGYTF. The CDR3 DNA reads TGCAGTGCCCTGACAGTTAACTATGGCTACACCTTC.

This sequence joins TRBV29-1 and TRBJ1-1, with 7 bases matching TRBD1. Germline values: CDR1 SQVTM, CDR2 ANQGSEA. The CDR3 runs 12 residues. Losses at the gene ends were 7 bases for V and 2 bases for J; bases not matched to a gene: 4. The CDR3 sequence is CSEDRVNTEAFF. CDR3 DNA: TGCAGCGAAGACAGGGTAAACACTGAAGCTTTCTTT.

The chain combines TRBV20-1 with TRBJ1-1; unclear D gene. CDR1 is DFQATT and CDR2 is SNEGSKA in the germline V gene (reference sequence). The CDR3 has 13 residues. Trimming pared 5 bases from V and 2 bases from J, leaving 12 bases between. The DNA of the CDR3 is TGCAGTGCTCTCGGACGGATAAACACTGAAGCTTTCTTT. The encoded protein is CSALGRINTEAFF.

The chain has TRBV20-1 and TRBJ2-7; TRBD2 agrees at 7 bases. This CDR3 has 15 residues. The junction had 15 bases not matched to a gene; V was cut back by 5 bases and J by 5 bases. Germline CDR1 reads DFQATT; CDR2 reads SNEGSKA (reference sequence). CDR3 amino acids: CSAALTSERVNEQYF. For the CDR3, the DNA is TGCAGTGCTGCCCTAACTAGCGAGAGGGTTAACGAGCAGTACTTC.

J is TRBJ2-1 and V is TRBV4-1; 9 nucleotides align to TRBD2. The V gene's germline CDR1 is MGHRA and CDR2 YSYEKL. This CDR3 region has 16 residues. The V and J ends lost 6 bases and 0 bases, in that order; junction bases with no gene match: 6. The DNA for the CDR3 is TGCGCCAGCAGACTTATAGCGGGAGCCTCCTACAATGAGCAGTTCTTC. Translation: CASRLIAGASYNEQFF.

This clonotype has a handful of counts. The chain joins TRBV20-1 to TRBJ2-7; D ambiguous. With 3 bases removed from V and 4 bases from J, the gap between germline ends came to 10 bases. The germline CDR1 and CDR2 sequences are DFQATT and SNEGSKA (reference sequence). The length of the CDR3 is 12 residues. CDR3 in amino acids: CSARDPPYEQYF. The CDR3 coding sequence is TGCAGTGCTAGGGACCCCCCTTACGAGCAGTACTTC.

The CDR3 nucleotides read TGCGCCAGCAGCCAAGATTACGGGAAGAACTACGAGCAGTACTTC. Its translation: CASSQDYGKNYEQYF. The rearrangement links TRBV4-3 to TRBJ2-7; tentative D call: TRBD2 (5 bases). V lost 0 bases and J 3 bases, leaving 12 bases between the germline ends. Germline CDR1 is LGHNA and CDR2 is YSLEER. The CDR3 loop spans 15 amino acids.